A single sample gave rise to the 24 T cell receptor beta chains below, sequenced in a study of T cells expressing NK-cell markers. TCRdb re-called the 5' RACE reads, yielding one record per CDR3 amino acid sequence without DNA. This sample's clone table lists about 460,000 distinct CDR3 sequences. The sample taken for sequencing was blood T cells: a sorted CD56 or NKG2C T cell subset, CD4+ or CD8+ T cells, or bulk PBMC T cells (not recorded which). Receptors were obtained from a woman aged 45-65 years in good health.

The CDR3 loop is CASSRDGQETQYF. This chain uses TRBV23-1 with TRBJ2-5; TCRdb picks TRBD1, but there is no DNA to check that call. TRBV23-1 is placed among ORFs of uncertain function. The CDR3 runs to 13 residues.

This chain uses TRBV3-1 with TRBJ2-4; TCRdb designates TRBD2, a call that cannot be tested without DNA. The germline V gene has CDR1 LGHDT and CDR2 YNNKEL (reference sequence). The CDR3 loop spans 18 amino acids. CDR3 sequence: CASSQALDSGTRLFIQYF.

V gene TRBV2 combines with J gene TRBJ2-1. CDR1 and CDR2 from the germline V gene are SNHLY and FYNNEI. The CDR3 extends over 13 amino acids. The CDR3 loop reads CASSLIAYNEQFF.

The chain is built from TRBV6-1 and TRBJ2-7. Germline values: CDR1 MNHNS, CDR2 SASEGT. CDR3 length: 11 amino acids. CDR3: CASSERYEQYF.

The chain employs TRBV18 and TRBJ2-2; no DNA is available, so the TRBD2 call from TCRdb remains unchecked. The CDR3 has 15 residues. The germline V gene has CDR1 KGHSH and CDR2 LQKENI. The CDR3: CASSPPSDGTGELFF.

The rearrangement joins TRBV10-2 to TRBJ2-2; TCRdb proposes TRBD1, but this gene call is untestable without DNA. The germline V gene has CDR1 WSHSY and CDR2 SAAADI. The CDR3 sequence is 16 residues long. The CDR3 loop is CASRPPGTANTGELFF.

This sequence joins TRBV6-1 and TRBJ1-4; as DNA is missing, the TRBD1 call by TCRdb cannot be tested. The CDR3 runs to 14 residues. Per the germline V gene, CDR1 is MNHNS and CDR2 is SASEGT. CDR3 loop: CAIHDRDFGEKLFF.

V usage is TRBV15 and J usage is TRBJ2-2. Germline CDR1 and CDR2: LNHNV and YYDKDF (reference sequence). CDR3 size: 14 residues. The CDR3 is CATSRAEVTGELFF.

CDR3 in amino acids: CASSLFWLAGGRLEQFF. The chain links TRBV27 to TRBJ2-1; the D gene TCRdb calls, TRBD2, cannot be checked with no DNA. Germline lookup yields CDR1 MNHEY and CDR2 SMNVEV (reference sequence). There are 17 residues in the CDR3.

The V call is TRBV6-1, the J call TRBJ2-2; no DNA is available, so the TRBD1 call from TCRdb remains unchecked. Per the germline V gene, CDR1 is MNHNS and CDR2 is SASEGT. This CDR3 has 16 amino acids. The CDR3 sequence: CASSGSGTLNTGELFF.

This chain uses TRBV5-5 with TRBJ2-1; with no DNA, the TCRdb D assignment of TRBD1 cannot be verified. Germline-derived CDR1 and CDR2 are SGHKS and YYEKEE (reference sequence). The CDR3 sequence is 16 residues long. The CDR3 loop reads CASSGGIGAAYNEQFF.

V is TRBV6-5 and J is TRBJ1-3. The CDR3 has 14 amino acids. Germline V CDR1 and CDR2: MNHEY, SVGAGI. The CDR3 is CASSRRGVGNTIYF.

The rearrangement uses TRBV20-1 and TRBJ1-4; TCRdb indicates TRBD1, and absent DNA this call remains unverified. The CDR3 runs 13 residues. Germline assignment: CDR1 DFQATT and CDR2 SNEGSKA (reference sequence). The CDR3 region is CSARSQGEEKLFF.

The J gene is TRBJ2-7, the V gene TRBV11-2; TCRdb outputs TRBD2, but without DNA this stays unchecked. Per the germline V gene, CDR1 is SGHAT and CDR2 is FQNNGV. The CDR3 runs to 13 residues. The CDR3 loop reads CASRRLAENEQYF.

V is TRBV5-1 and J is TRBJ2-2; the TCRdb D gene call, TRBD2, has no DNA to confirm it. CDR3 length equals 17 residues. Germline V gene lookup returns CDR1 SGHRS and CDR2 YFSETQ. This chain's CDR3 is CASSLEGLAGTTGELFF.

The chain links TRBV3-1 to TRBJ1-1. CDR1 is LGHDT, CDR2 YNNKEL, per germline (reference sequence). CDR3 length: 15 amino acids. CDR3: CASSQDHASNTEAFF.

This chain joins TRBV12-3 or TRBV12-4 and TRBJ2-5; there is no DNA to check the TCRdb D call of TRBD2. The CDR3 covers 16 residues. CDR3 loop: CASSRGLAGGQETQYF.

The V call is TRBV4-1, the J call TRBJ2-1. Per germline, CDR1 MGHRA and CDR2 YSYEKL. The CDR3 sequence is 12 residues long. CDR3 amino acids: CASSQSRGEQFF.

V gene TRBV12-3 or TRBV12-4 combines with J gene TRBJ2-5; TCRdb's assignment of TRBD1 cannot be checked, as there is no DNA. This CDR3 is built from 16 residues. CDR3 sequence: CASSPLRVAGVETQYF.

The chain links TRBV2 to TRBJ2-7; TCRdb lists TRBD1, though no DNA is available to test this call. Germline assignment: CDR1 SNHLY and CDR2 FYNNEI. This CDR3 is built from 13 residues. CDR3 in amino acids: CASSTTGWYEQYF.

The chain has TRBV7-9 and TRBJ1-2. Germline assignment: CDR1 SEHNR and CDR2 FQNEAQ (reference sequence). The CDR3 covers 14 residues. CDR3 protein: CASSFNDGLGGYTF.

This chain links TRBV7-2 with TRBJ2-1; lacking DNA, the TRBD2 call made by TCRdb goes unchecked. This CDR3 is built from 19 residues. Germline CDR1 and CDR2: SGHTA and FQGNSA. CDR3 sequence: CASSLELAGVSRRDNEQFF.

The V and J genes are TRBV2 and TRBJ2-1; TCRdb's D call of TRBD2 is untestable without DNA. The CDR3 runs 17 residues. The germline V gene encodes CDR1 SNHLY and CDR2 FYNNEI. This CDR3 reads CASSESKTALSYNEQFF.

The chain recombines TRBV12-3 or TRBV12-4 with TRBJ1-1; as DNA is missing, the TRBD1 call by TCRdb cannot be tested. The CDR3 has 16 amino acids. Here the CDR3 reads CASSFFGAGDRGQAFF.